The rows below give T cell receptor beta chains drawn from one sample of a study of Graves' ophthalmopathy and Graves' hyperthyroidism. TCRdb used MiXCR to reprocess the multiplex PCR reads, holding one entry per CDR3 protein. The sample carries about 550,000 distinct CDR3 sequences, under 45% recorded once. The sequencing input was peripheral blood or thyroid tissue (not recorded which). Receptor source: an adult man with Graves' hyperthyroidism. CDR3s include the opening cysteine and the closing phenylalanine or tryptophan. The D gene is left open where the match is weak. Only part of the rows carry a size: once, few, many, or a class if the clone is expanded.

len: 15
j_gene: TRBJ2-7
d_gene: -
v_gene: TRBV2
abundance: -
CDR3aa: CASSDLAGDGYEQYF
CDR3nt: TGTGCCAGCAGTGACTTGGCAGGCGATGGCTACGAGCAGTACTTC

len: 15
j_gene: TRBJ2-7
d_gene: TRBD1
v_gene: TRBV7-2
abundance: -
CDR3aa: CASSHRDRTEYEQYF
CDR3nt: TGTGCCAGCAGCCACCGGGACAGGACCGAGTACGAGCAGTACTTC

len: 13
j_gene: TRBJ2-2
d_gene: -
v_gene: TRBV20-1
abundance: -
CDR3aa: CSARRRNTGELFF
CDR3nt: TGCAGTGCCCGCCGGCGAAACACCGGAGAGCTGTTTTTT

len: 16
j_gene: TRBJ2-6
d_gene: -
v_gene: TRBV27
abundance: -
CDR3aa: CASSRRSGSGANVLTF
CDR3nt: TGTGCCAGCAGTCGTAGATCGGGCTCTGGGGCCAACGTCCTGACTTTC

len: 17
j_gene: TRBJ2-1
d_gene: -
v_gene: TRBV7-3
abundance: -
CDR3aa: CASSSPRRHPSNNEQFF
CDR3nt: TGTGCCAGCAGCTCCCCCCGTAGACACCCGTCGAACAATGAGCAGTTCTTC

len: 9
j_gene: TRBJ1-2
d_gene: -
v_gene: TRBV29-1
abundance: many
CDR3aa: CSQGFGYTF
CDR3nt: TGCAGTCAGGGGTTTGGCTACACCTTC

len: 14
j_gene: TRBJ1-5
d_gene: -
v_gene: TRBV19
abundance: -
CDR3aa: CASSTTVSNQPQHF
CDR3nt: TGTGCCAGTAGTACCACAGTTAGCAATCAGCCCCAGCATTTT

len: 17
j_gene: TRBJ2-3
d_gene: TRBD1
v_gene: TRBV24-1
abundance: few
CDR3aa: CATSAASGQGQSDTQYF
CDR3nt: TGTGCCACCAGTGCTGCTTCAGGACAGGGACAATCAGATACGCAGTATTTT

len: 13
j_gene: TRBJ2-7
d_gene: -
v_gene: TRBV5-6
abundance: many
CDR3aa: CASSPARSYEQYF
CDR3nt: TGTGCCAGCAGCCCCGCCAGGAGCTACGAGCAGTACTTC

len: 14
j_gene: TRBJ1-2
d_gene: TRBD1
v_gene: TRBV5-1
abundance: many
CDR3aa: CASSTDRGNYGYTF
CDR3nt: TGCGCCAGCAGCACGGACAGGGGTAACTATGGCTACACCTTC

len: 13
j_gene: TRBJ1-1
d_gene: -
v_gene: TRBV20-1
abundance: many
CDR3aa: CSASPSTYTEAFF
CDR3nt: TGCAGTGCTAGTCCATCCACGTACACTGAAGCTTTCTTT

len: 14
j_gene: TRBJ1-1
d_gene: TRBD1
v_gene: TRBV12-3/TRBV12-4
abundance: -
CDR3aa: CASTGQGLNTEASF
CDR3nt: TGTGCCAGCACCGGACAGGGATTGAACACTGAAGCTTCCTTT

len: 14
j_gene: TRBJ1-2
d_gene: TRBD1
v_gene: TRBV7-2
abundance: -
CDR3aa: CASRADRGSDGYTF
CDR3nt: TGTGCCAGCAGAGCGGACAGGGGATCGGATGGCTACACCTTC

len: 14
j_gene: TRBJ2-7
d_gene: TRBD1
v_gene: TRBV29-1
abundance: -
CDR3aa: CSVVSGQGNYEQYF
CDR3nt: TGCAGCGTTGTTTCGGGACAGGGGAACTACGAGCAGTACTTC

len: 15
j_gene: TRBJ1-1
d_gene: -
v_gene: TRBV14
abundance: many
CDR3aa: CASSQEIVRDTEAFF
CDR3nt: TGTGCCAGCAGCCAAGAGATCGTGAGAGACACTGAAGCTTTCTTT

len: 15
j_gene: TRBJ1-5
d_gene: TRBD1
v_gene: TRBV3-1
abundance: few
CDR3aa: CASSQGQGGNQPQHF
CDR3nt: TGTGCCAGCAGCCAGGGACAGGGAGGCAATCAGCCCCAGCATTTT